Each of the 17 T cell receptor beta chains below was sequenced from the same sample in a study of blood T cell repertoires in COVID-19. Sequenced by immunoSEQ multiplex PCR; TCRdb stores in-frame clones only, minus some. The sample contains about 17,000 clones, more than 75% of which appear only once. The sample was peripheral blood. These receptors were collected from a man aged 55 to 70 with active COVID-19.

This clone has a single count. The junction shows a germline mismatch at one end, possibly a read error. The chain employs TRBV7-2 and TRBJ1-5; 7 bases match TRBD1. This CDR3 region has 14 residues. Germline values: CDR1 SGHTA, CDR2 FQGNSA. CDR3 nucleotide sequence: TGTGCCAGCAGCTCCGCGACCCAGGGGGGACAGAGATATTTT. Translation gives CASSSATQGGQRYF.

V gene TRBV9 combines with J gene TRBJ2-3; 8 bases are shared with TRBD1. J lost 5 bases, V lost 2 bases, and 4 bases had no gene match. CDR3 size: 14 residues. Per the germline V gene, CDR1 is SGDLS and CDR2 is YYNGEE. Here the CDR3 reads CASSVRTGKDTQYF. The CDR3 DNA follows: TGTGCCAGCAGCGTGAGGACAGGGAAAGATACGCAGTATTTT. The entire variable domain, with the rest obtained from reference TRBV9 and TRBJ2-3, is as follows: DSGVTQTPKHLITATGQRVTLRCSPRSGDLSVYWYQQSLDQGLQFLIQYYNGEERAKGNILERFSAQQFPDLHSELNLSSLELGDSALYFCASSVRTGKDTQYFGPGTRLTVL.

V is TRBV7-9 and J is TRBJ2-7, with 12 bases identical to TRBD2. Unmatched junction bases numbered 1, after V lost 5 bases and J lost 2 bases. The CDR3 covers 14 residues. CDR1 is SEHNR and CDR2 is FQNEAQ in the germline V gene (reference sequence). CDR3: CASSPSGGAYEQYV. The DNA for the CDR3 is TGTGCCAGCAGCCCTAGCGGGGGGGCCTACGAGCAGTACGTC.

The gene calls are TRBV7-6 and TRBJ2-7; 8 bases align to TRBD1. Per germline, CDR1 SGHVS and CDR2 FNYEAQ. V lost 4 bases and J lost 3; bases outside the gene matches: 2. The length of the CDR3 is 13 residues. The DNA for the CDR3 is TGTGCCAGCAGCTCGGGACAGGACTACGAGCAGTACTTC. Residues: CASSSGQDYEQYF.

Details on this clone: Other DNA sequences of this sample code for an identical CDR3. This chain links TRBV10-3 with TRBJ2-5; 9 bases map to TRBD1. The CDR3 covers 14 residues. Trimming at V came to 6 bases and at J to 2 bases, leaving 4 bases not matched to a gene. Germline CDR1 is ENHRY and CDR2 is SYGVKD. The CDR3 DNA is TGTGCCATCAGCCCCGGACAGGGGCAAGAGACCCAGTACTTC. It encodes CAISPGQGQETQYF.

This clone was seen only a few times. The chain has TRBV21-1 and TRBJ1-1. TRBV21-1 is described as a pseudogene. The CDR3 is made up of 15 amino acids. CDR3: CASSKVPGGITEAFF. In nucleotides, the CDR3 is TGTGCCAGCAGCAAAGTTCCGGGGGGGATCACTGAAGCTTTCTTT.

Here the CDR3 DNA reads TGTGCCAGCAGCTTGAACAGGAACACTGAAGCTTTCTTT. Protein: CASSLNRNTEAFF. The V gene is TRBV5-8, the J gene TRBJ1-1, with D uncertain. The V gene lost 1 base and the J gene lost 1 base, with 5 bases spanning the gap. The CDR3 spans 13 residues. Germline CDR1 SGHTS, CDR2 YDEGEE.

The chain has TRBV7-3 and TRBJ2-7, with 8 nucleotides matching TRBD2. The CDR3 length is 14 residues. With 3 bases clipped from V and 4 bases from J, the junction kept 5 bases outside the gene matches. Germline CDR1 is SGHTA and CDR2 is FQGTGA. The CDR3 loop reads CASSLSGGTYEQYF. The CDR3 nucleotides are TGTGCCAGCAGCTTGAGCGGGGGCACATACGAGCAGTACTTC.

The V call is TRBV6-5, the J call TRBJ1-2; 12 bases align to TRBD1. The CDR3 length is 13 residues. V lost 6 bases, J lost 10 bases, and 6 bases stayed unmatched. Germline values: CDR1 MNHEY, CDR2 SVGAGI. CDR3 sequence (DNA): TGTGCCAGCAGCAGGGACAGGGGGCGAGACTACACCTTC. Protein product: CASSRDRGRDYTF.

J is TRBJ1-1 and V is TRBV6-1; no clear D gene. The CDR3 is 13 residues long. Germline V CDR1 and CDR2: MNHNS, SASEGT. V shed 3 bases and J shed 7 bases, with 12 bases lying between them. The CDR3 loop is CASSDNGQLEAFF. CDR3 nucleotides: TGTGCCAGCAGTGATAATGGGCAGCTTGAAGCTTTCTTT.

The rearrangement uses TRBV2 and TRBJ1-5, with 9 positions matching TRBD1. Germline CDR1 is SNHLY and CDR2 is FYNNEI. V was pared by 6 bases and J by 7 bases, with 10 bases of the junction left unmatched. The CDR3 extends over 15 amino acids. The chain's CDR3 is CASRWDRDVKQPQHF. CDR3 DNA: TGTGCCAGCAGGTGGGACAGGGACGTAAAACAGCCCCAGCATTTT.

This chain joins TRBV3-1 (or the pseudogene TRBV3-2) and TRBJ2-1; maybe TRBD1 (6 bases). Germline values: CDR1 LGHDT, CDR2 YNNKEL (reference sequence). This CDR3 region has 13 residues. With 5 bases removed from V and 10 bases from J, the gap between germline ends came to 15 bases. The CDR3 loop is CASSTTGFGEQFF. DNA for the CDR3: TGTGCCAGCAGCACGACAGGTTTTGGCGAGCAGTTCTTC.

In DNA, the CDR3 is TGCGCCAGCAGCGCCCCTGGCCCTGTTATGGGCGCTAAGAGAGAGGAGACCCAGTACTTC. It translates to CASSAPGPVMGAKREETQYF. J is TRBJ2-5 and V is TRBV5-1, with D uncertain. The V gene's germline CDR1 is SGHRS and CDR2 YFSETQ. This CDR3 comprises 20 residues. Trimming stripped 4 bases from V and 5 bases from J, with 33 bases between.

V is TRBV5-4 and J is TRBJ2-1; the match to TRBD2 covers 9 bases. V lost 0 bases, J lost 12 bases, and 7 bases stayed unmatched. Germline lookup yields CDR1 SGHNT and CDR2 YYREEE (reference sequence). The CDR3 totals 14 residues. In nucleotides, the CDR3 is TGTGCCAGCAGCTTGGGCGGGGGGGCCGGAGGGCAGTTCTTC. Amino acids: CASSLGGGAGGQFF.

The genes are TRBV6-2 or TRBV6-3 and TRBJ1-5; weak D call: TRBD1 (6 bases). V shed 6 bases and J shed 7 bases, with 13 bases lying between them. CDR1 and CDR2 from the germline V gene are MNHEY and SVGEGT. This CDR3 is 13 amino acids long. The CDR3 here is CASSPQGGQPQHF. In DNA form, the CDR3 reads TGTGCCAGCAGCCCACAGGGTGGGCAGCCCCAGCATTTT.

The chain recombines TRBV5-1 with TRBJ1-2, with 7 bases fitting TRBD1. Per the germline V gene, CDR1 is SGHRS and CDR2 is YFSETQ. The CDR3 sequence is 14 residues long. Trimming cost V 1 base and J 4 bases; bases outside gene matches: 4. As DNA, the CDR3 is TGCGCCAGCAGCTTGCTTGGGGACAGCTATGGCTACACCTTC. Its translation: CASSLLGDSYGYTF.

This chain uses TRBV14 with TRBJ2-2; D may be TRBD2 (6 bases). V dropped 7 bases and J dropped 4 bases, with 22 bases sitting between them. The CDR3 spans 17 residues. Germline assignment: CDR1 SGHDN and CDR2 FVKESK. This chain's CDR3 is CASKMAWRVGSTGELFF. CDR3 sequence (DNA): TGTGCCAGCAAGATGGCATGGAGGGTAGGGTCCACCGGGGAGCTGTTTTTT.